This TCR beta chain was identified during a study of CD8 T cells in Susac syndrome (dated by TCRdb to the late 2010s). Notes on the research overall: Repertoire sequencing was used to test whether CD8+ T cell activation and differentiation in Susac syndrome was antigen driven. The study compared CD8+ T cell repertoire clonality among roughly 12 healthy donors, about 14 Susac syndrome patients and roughly 15 multiple sclerosis patients.

Cut back by 3 bases and 8 bases, the V and J ends lie 11 bases apart. The CDR3 runs 13 residues from the cysteine to the phenylalanine. The retained sequence is limited to the CDR3, 39 bases, with the frame set at the first base. The germline V gene specifies MDHEN as CDR1 and SYDVKM as CDR2. Details on this clonotype: Its antigen is still unknown. Qualities for individual bases were not recorded, and no much larger clone is one base off.

The full study reports these points: The study acknowledged that relatively few individuals were included in the TCR sequencing and HLA analysis.

RNA was extracted using the RNeasy kit, and roughly 0.5 to 1 ug of the RNA was reverse transcribed with random hexamers. TCR beta CDR3 regions were amplified with the immunoSEQ multiplex PCR assay covering 54 Vbeta and 13 Jbeta segments. Bias from PCR amplification was corrected by using a synthetic template baseline for primer optimization and for computational correction. In the authors' own workflow: Only productive sequences were kept, with reads annotated to V, D and J genes according to IMGT and analyzed in immunoSEQ Analyzer. To calculate clonality, Shannon entropy was normalized by log2 of the number of productive unique sequences and then subtracted from one. Public and private clones were assessed among the 100 most prevalent clones of each patient and control. Clones were defined as Susac-specific when absent from the healthy and MS cohorts, from about 970 published viral clones and from other ImmuneACCESS disease sequences. TCRdb reprocessing: public reads trimmed at Q25 with fastp, clones called with MiXCR, in-frame beta chains kept. Each entry is one CDR3 protein sequence, shown with its most common DNA and genes. The V and J calls were determined by TCRdb, not by the authors. For this sample the table gives about 290,000 distinct CDR3 sequences, of which around nine tenths were detected only once. Together, the top ten hold 0.18% of the sample.

Peripheral blood CD8+ and CD4+ T cells from healthy donors, Susac syndrome patients and multiple sclerosis patients were profiled using high-throughput TCR beta sequencing. Treatment-naive patients with stable or active relapsing-remitting disease fulfilling revised McDonald criteria were used as multiple sclerosis controls. Bulk CD8+ and CD4+ T cells were purified magnetically by negative isolation, whereas CD8+ TEMRA cells were enriched by FACS. Blood was collected in EDTA tubes and processed within 24 hours, with PBMCs isolated through density gradient centrifugation. PBMCs destined for TCR sequencing were cryopreserved in liquid nitrogen and later thawed in a 37 °C water bath. Purity of sorted or isolated CD4+, CD8+ and CD8+ TEMRA cells was at least 90%.

The chain uses TRBV28 and TRBJ2-1, with the D gene too uncertain to name. The specimen was CD8+ T cells from PBMCs. The receptor's source is a human donor with multiple sclerosis. The CDR3 here reads CASSFRNMDEQFF. DNA sequence: TGTGCCAGCAGTTTCCGTAACATGGATGAGCAGTTCTTC.